The 26 T cell receptor beta chains below come from one sample, sequenced in a study of neurological immune-mediated disorders. Time point specified: longitudinal time-point 2. TCRdb re-derived calls from the 5' RACE reads in MiXCR, one entry per CDR3 protein. This sample yields some 45,000 distinct CDR3 sequences, of which around 14% are seen a single time; 4.5% belongs to the top ten. The sequencing input was PBMCs. The receptors come from a male donor with HTLV-1-associated myelopathy (HAM/TSP).

This clonotype was seen at least ten times. The rearrangement links TRBV18 to TRBJ2-7; D may be TRBD2 (5 bases). From germline, CDR1 is KGHSH and CDR2 LQKENI. V dropped 3 bases and J dropped 2 bases, with 8 bases sitting between them. The CDR3 totals 13 residues. The CDR3 sequence is CASSPDGAYEQYF. The CDR3 region has the DNA TGTGCCAGCTCACCTGACGGGGCCTACGAGCAGTACTTC.

This clonotype was observed many times. This chain connects TRBV5-1 to TRBJ2-7; no firm D call. This CDR3 spans 15 amino acids. Germline-derived CDR1 and CDR2 are SGHRS and YFSETQ. V dropped 4 bases and J dropped 3 bases, with 17 bases sitting between them. CDR3: CASSQDGSLYYEQYF. CDR3 in DNA: TGCGCCAGCAGCCAGGACGGGTCTCTCTACTACGAGCAGTACTTC.

This clonotype was seen only a few times. The rearrangement uses TRBV19 and TRBJ1-1; D not certain. The CDR3 has 14 residues. The germline CDR1 and CDR2 sequences are LNHDA and SQIVND (reference sequence). Trimming left V 5 bases short and J 0 bases short, with 10 bases between. DNA for the CDR3: TGTGCCAGTAGTTCCCCCACACTGAACACTGAAGCTTTCTTT. This translates into CASSSPTLNTEAFF.

In its sample, this clonotype was seen a few times. This chain uses TRBV5-1 with TRBJ1-4, with D possibly being TRBD1 (5 bases). V was clipped by 3 bases and J by 7 bases, with 19 bases between them. The CDR3 is 16 residues long. The germline V gene encodes CDR1 SGHRS and CDR2 YFSETQ. The CDR3 is CASSYFDGGSAEKLFF. The CDR3 coding sequence is TGCGCCAGCAGCTACTTCGACGGGGGGTCGGCTGAAAAACTGTTTTTT.

This clonotype was counted at least ten times. The rearrangement uses TRBV24-1 and TRBJ1-1; tentative D call: TRBD1 (5 bases). The germline V and J ends were trimmed by 8 bases and 3 bases, with 9 bases remaining between them. CDR3 length: 12 amino acids. Germline V lookup: CDR1 KGHDR, CDR2 SFDVKD. The CDR3 region is CATKGWDTEAFF. The CDR3 region has the DNA TGTGCCACCAAGGGGTGGGACACTGAAGCTTTCTTT.

There are many counts of this clonotype. The chain carries TRBV19 and TRBJ1-1, with a tentative D call TRBD1 (5 bases). V lost 0 bases and J 7 bases, leaving 15 bases between the germline ends. In germline, CDR1 is LNHDA, CDR2 SQIVND (reference sequence). CDR3 length: 15 amino acids. The CDR3 DNA reads as TGTGCCAGTAGTATAGAGGGGTCAGGGCCCCGTGAAGCTTTCTTT. It translates to CASSIEGSGPREAFF. The entire variable domain, with the rest obtained from reference TRBV19 and TRBJ1-1, is as follows: DGGITQSPKYLFRKEGQNVTLSCEQNLNHDAMYWYRQDPGQGLRLIYYSQIVNDFQKGDIAEGYSVSREKKESFPLTVTSAQKNPTAFYLCASSIEGSGPREAFFGQGTRLTVV.

This clonotype has ten or more counts. The CDR3, as DNA: TGCGCCAGCAGCTTGGTAGGGGCAGCGGTGGCCACCTACGAGCAGTACTTC. It is translated as CASSLVGAAVATYEQYF. The chain carries TRBV5-1 and TRBJ2-7; D is tentatively TRBD1 or TRBD2 (5 bases each). Germline V CDR1 and CDR2: SGHRS, YFSETQ. The V and J ends lost 0 bases and 2 bases respectively, with 18 bases between them. This CDR3 is 17 amino acids long. Filled out from reference TRBV5-1 and TRBJ2-7, the complete variable domain reads KAGVTQTPRYLIKTRGQQVTLSCSPISGHRSVSWYQQTPGQGLQFLFEYFSETQRNKGNFPGRFSGRQFSNSRSEMNVSTLELGDSALYLCASSLVGAAVATYEQYFGPGTRLTVT.

Notes on this clonotype: At one end, the junction sequence differs from germline, possibly due to a read error. J is TRBJ1-5 and V is TRBV5-5; a weak D match, TRBD1 (6 bases). CDR1 and CDR2 (germline): SGHKS, YYEKEE (reference sequence). The CDR3 is made up of 14 amino acids. The CDR3 sequence: CSSSLGGSNQPQHF. The CDR3 coding sequence is TGCTCCAGCAGCTTAGGGGGGAGCAATCAGCCCCAGCATTTT.

This clonotype has at least ten counts. This chain joins TRBV5-1 and TRBJ2-7, with 10 bases aligning to TRBD1. V lost 4 bases to trimming and J lost 2 bases; unmatched junction nucleotides: 3. Germline assignment: CDR1 SGHRS and CDR2 YFSETQ. CDR3 size: 14 residues. DNA for the CDR3: TGCGCCAGCAGCCGGACAGGGGGAACCTACGAGCAGTACTTC. This sequence encodes CASSRTGGTYEQYF.

Within the sample, this clonotype is medium-sized. The chain has TRBV3-1 and TRBJ1-1; 7 bases agree with TRBD1. Per germline, CDR1 LGHDT and CDR2 YNNKEL (reference sequence). V dropped 0 bases and J dropped 8; count of bases not matched to a gene: 3. CDR3 size: 13 residues. CDR3 region: CASSQDRGREAFF. CDR3 sequence (DNA): TGTGCCAGCAGCCAAGACAGGGGGAGAGAAGCTTTCTTT.

V is TRBV28 and J is TRBJ1-5; D might be TRBD1 (5 bases). There are 14 residues in the CDR3. The germline CDR1 and CDR2 sequences are MDHEN and SYDVKM. Trimming stripped 8 bases from V and 6 bases from J, with 17 bases between. CDR3 DNA: TGTGCCAGCGGGGGGGTTGAGGGTTCTCAGCCCCAGCATTTT. Amino acids: CASGGVEGSQPQHF. Supplemented by reference TRBV28 and TRBJ1-5, the full variable domain reads DVKVTQSSRYLVKRTGEKVFLECVQDMDHENMFWYRQDPGLGLRLIYFSYDVKMKEKGDIPEGYSVSREKKERFSLILESASTNQTSMYLCASGGVEGSQPQHFGDGTRLSIL.

This clonotype was recorded at least ten times. This chain connects TRBV10-3 to TRBJ2-5, with 8 bases lining up with TRBD2. V lost 4 bases and J lost 1; bases outside the gene matches: 5. The CDR3 sequence is 15 residues long. Germline loops: CDR1 ENHRY, CDR2 SYGVKD. CDR3 nucleotide sequence: TGTGCCATCAGTGGAAGCGGGACTAGCCAAGAGACCCAGTACTTC. This sequence encodes CAISGSGTSQETQYF.

This clonotype was detected ten times or more. This chain connects TRBV5-6 to TRBJ1-1, with D tentatively TRBD1 (6 bases). Trimming cost V 1 base and J 1 base, with 17 bases left between them. The CDR3 extends over 17 amino acids. The germline CDR1 and CDR2 sequences are SGHDT and YYEEEE. CDR3: CASSLKTGRDSNTEAFF. CDR3 DNA: TGTGCCAGCAGCTTGAAGACAGGACGTGACTCGAACACTGAAGCTTTCTTT.

This clonotype showed up many times. The CDR3: CASSLGARTVQYF. The CDR3, as DNA: TGTGCCAGCAGCTTAGGCGCTAGAACGGTGCAGTACTTC. V usage is TRBV7-2 and J usage is TRBJ2-7, with no clear D. This CDR3 region has 13 residues. V lost 1 base and J lost 9, with 13 bases in between. CDR1 is SGHTA, CDR2 FQGNSA, per germline.

This clonotype was seen at least ten times. The chain employs TRBV5-6 and TRBJ1-4; 8 bases are a match to TRBD1. Germline assignment: CDR1 SGHDT and CDR2 YYEEEE. CDR3 size: 14 residues. Trimming took 2 bases from V and 8 from J; bases not matched to a gene: 5. The CDR3 region is CASSLEPGGEKLFF. CDR3 bases: TGTGCCAGCAGCTTAGAACCAGGGGGCGAAAAACTGTTTTTT.

In this sample, this clonotype turned up many times. This chain links TRBV7-9 with TRBJ2-1; 12 bases are a match to TRBD2. V was pared by 5 bases and J by 4 bases, with 6 bases of the junction left unmatched. The CDR3 contains 16 residues. Germline-derived CDR1 and CDR2 are SEHNR and FQNEAQ (reference sequence). The CDR3 spells CASSLGLAGVYNEQFF. The CDR3 nucleotides read TGTGCCAGCAGCCTGGGACTAGCGGGTGTTTACAATGAGCAGTTCTTC. The full variable domain, with the rest looked up from reference TRBV7-9 and TRBJ2-1, is DTGVSQNPRHKITKRGQNVTFRCDPISEHNRLYWYRQTLGQGPEFLTYFQNEAQLEKSRLLSDRFSAERPKGSFSTLEIQRTEQGDSAMYLCASSLGLAGVYNEQFFGPGTRLTVL.

This clonotype was recorded many times. The chain joins TRBV27 to TRBJ2-2, with 7 nucleotides matching TRBD2. Germline assignment: CDR1 MNHEY and CDR2 SMNVEV (reference sequence). Trimming removed 2 bases from V and 9 bases from J; junction bases left unmatched: 9. The length of the CDR3 is 15 residues. This chain's CDR3 is CASSLIGGGTRELFF. DNA of the CDR3: TGTGCCAGCAGTTTAATCGGGGGAGGGACTAGGGAGCTGTTTTTT.

The sample holds many counts of this clonotype. The chain links TRBV10-3 to TRBJ2-2; D may match TRBD1 or TRBD2 (6 bases each). Germline CDR1 ENHRY, CDR2 SYGVKD. The CDR3 has 15 amino acids. V was pared by 2 bases and J by 2 bases, with 9 bases between. CDR3 coding DNA: TGTGCCATCAGTGAGCAGGGGACTAACACCGGGGAGCTGTTTTTT. This encodes CAISEQGTNTGELFF.

Note on this clonotype: Possible read error: a much larger clone is one base away. V and J are TRBV20-1 and TRBJ1-1; D might be TRBD1 (5 bases). V lost 2 bases, J lost 0 bases, and 22 bases lay in between. Germline V lookup: CDR1 DFQATT, CDR2 SNEGSKA (reference sequence). The CDR3 spans 18 residues. In DNA form, the CDR3 reads TGCAGTGCTAGATCCGTACAGGCCATAGATTGGATGAACACTGAAGCTTTCTTT. This gives the protein CSARSVQAIDWMNTEAFF.

This clonotype was counted ten times or more. The chain carries TRBV11-2 and TRBJ1-6; tentative D call: TRBD1 (6 bases). V was clipped by 3 bases and J by 6 bases, with 9 bases between them. Germline values: CDR1 SGHAT, CDR2 FQNNGV. This CDR3 region has 14 residues. The chain's CDR3 is CASSLGQSNSPLHF. The CDR3 DNA follows: TGTGCCAGCAGCTTGGGACAAAGTAATTCACCCCTCCACTTT. Full variable domain (rest looked up from reference TRBV11-2 and TRBJ1-6): EAGVAQSPRYKIIEKRQSVAFWCNPISGHATLYWYQQILGQGPKLLIQFQNNGVVDDSQLPKDRFSAERLKGVDSTLKIQPAKLEDSAVYLCASSLGQSNSPLHFGNGTRLTVT.

This clonotype has a count of ten or more. The chain carries TRBV20-1 and TRBJ1-4; D unresolved. The CDR3 loop spans 12 amino acids. V lost 2 bases to trimming and J lost 8 bases, with 9 bases between them. Germline V gene sequence: CDR1 DFQATT, CDR2 SNEGSKA (reference sequence). CDR3 nucleotides: TGCAGTGCTAGACGAGGGAACGAAAAACTGTTTTTT. Translation gives CSARRGNEKLFF.

The V and J genes are TRBV4-1 and TRBJ1-1; unclear D gene. Trimming cost V 0 bases and J 0 bases, with 5 bases left between them. CDR1 MGHRA and CDR2 YSYEKL come from the germline V gene. This CDR3 region has 14 residues. CDR3 DNA sequence: TGCGCCAGCAGCCAAGATCACCTGAACACTGAAGCTTTCTTT. Its translation: CASSQDHLNTEAFF.

This clonotype occurred once. The chain employs TRBV5-1 and TRBJ2-7; a possible D gene is TRBD2 (5 bases). CDR1 and CDR2 from the germline V gene are SGHRS and YFSETQ. The CDR3 consists of 15 residues. V lost 0 bases and J 4 bases, leaving 14 bases between the germline ends. The CDR3 region is CASSLGGAAQYEQYF. CDR3 nucleotide sequence: TGCGCCAGCAGCTTGGGCGGAGCGGCTCAATACGAGCAGTACTTC.

Ten or more counts support this clonotype. The chain combines TRBV7-9 with TRBJ2-5; 8 bases are a match to TRBD1. The CDR3 length is 13 residues. Germline V lookup: CDR1 SEHNR, CDR2 FQNEAQ (reference sequence). V shed 3 bases, J shed 4 bases, and the junction held 1 base outside the gene matches. The CDR3 nucleotides read TGTGCCAGCAGCTTGACAGGGGTAGAGACCCAGTACTTC. It yields the protein CASSLTGVETQYF.

The sample holds a few counts of this clonotype. Being one base from a much bigger clone, this may be a read error. V and J are TRBV6-6 and TRBJ2-1; D unclear. CDR3 length equals 11 residues. Trimming removed 0 bases from V and 8 bases from J, with 2 bases in between. CDR1 is MNHNY, CDR2 SVGAGI, per germline (reference sequence). CDR3: CASSYSYEQFF. CDR3 DNA sequence: TGTGCCAGCAGTTACTCGTATGAGCAGTTCTTC.

This clonotype occurred many times. The genes are TRBV27 and TRBJ2-3; TRBD2 agrees at 12 bases. The CDR3 contains 16 residues. Germline V gene sequence: CDR1 MNHEY, CDR2 SMNVEV (reference sequence). After removal of 6 bases from V and 3 bases from J, the junction contained 7 bases not matched to a gene. CDR3 sequence (DNA): TGTGCCAGCAGCGAGACTAGCGGGGGAGGAACAGATACGCAGTATTTT. This encodes CASSETSGGGTDTQYF.